This T cell receptor beta chain comes out of a study of blood T cell repertoires in COVID-19. Study context: PBMCs, B-cell-depleted T cells, or T cells were the source of the cDNA or gDNA that made up the material.

Authors' analysis steps: Reference gene primer amplification in the assay estimated nucleated cell counts. Sequencing used immunoSEQ multiplex PCR; TCRdb keeps in-frame clones, though not all of them. The V and J calls and the clone size are those of that table, but D and trimming were determined from the DNA. The data contain around 250,000 clones, about 83% of them singletons. This CDR3 has 15 residues. Looked up from germline, CDR1 is SEHNR and CDR2 is FQNEAQ (reference sequence). V lost 1 base, J lost 3 bases, and 12 bases lay in between. The sequenced sample was peripheral blood. The V gene is TRBV7-9, the J gene TRBJ1-1; D remains ambiguous. The source of this sequence is a woman in her thirties or forties who had recovered from COVID-19. The CDR3 sequence is CASSLDAGRDTEAFF. CDR3 nucleotides: TGTGCCAGCAGCTTAGATGCGGGGAGGGACACTGAAGCTTTCTTT.